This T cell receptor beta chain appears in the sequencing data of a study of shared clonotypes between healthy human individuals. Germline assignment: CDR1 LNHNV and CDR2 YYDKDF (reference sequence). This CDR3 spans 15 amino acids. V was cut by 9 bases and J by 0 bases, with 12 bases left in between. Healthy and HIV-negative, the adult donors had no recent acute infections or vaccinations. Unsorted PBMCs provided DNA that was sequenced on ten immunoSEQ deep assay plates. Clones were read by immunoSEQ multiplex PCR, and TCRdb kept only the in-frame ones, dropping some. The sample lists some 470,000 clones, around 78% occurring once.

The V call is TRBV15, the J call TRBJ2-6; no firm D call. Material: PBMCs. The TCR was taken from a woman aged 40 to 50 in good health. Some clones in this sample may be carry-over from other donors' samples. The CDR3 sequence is CATRRSDSGANVLTF. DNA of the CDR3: TGTGCCACAAGACGCTCAGACTCTGGGGCCAACGTCCTGACTTTC.